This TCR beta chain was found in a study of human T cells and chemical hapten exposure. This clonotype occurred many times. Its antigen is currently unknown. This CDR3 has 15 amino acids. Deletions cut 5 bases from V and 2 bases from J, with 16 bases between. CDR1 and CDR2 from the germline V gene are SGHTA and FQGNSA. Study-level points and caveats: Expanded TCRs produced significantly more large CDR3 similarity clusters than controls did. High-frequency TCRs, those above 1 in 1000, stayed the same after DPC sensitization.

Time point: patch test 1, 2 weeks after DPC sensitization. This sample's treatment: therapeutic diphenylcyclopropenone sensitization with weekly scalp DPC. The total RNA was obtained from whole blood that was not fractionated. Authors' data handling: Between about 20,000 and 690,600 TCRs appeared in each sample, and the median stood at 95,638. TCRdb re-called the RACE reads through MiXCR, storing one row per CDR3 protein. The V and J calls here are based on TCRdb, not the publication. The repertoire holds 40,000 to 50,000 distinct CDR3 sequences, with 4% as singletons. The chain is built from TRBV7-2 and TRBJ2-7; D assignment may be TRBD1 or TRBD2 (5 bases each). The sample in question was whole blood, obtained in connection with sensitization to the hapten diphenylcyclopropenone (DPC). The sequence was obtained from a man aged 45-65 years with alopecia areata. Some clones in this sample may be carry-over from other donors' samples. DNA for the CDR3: TGTGCCAGCAGCGCGCAACGGGACGCAGCCTACGAGCAGTACTTC. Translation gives CASSAQRDAAYEQYF.